This T cell receptor (beta chain) derives from a study of T cell changes during pregnancy in multiple sclerosis. Libraries were prepared by immunoSEQ multiplex PCR; TCRdb keeps only in-frame clonotypes and omits some of them. The repertoire holds tens of thousands of clones, around 89% seen once, with 0.85% to 0.95% in the top ten. Germline loops: CDR1 MNHEY, CDR2 SMNVEV (reference sequence). The J segment lost 10 bases and the V segment lost 4 bases, leaving 10 bases of the junction unmatched. This CDR3 contains 15 residues. This material consisted of peripheral blood, taken in the first trimester of pregnancy. The receptor was derived from a female donor in good health, enrolled as a control in a pregnancy study. V gene TRBV27 combines with J gene TRBJ1-6, with 7 bases matching TRBD1. CDR3 coding DNA: TGTGCCAGCAGTTCCGACAGGGCAAGTATGTCACCCCTCCACTTT. It encodes CASSSDRASMSPLHF.